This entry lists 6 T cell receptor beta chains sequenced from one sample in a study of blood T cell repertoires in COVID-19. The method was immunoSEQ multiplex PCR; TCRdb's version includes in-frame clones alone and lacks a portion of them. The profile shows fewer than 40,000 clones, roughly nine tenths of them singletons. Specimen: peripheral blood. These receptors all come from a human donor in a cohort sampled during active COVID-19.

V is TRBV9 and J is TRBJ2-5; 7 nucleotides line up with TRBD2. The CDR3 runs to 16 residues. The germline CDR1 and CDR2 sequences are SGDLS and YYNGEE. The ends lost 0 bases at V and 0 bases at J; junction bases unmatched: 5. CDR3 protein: CASSVVPSGNQETQYF. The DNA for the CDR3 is TGTGCCAGCAGCGTAGTGCCTAGCGGAAACCAAGAGACCCAGTACTTC.

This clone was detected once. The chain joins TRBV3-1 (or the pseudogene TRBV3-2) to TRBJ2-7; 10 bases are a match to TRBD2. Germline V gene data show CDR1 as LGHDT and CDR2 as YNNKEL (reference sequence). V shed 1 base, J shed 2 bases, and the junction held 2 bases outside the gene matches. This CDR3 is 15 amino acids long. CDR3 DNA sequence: TGTGCCAGCAGCCAAGGACTAGCGGGCCCCTACGAGCAGTACTTC. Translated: CASSQGLAGPYEQYF.

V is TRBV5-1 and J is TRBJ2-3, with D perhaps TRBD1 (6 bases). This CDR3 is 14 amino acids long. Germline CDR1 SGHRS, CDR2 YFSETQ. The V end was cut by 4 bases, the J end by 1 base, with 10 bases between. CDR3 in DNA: TGCGCCAGCAGCACGCGACAGGGCACAGATACGCAGTATTTT. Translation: CASSTRQGTDTQYF.

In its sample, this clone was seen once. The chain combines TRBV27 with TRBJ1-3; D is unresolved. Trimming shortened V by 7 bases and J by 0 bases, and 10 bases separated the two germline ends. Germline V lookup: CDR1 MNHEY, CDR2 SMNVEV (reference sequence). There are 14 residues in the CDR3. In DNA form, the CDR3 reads TGTGCCAGCATGGGCCTGAGCTCTGGAAACACCATATATTTT. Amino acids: CASMGLSSGNTIYF.

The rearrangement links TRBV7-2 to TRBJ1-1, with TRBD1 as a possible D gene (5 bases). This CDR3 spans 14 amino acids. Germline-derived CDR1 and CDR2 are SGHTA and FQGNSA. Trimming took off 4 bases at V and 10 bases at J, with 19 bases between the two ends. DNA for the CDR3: TGTGCCAGCAGCTCTCGTCCAGGGCATTCAGGAGCTTTCTTT. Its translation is CASSSRPGHSGAFF.

As DNA, the CDR3 is TGTGCCAGCAGCTTAGTGGTTTTGGCAGGGGGCACAGATACGCAGTATTTT. Its translation: CASSLVVLAGGTDTQYF. The chain joins TRBV7-2 to TRBJ2-3; TRBD1 might be the D (6 bases). V was cut by 1 base and J by 1 base, with 15 bases left in between. This CDR3 region has 17 residues. Germline V gene sequence: CDR1 SGHTA, CDR2 FQGNSA.